Presented here are 23 T cell receptor beta chains from one specimen sequenced in a study of cytomegalovirus exposure and HLA in healthy donors. Primers for the PCR totalled 60 Vbeta and 13 Jbeta. The table came from immunoSEQ multiplex PCR; TCRdb's copy has only in-frame clones and leaves some out. The sample consists of 95,000 to 150,000 clones, around 75% of them appearing once. The sample taken for sequencing was PBMCs. Receptors originate from a man younger than 45 in good health and CMV-seronegative.

This clone was detected once. The chain carries TRBV7-2 and TRBJ2-1, with 10 bases identical to TRBD1. Trimming removed 5 bases from V and 10 bases from J; junction bases left unmatched: 8. The CDR3 runs to 14 residues. Germline V gene data show CDR1 as SGHTA and CDR2 as FQGNSA. The CDR3 DNA is TGTGCCAGCAGCCCGAGACAGGGGGCTGAGGAGCAGTTCTTC. This codes for CASSPRQGAEEQFF. The variable domain in full, with the rest retrieved from reference TRBV7-2 and TRBJ2-1, is GAGVSQSPSNKVTEKGKDVELRCDPISGHTALYWYRQSLGQGLEFLIYFQGNSAPDKSGLPSDRFSAERTGGSVSTLTIQRTQQEDSAVYLCASSPRQGAEEQFFGPGTRLTVL.

The genes are TRBV6-5 and TRBJ1-2; 7 positions match TRBD1. Germline V lookup: CDR1 MNHEY, CDR2 SVGAGI. The V and J ends lost 6 bases and 4 bases, in that order; junction bases with no gene match: 5. This CDR3 is built from 13 residues. The CDR3 region is CASRTGPSYGYTF. The CDR3, as DNA: TGTGCCAGCAGGACAGGGCCTTCCTATGGCTACACCTTC.

The V gene is TRBV19, the J gene TRBJ2-1; TRBD1 matches 10 bases. This CDR3 has 15 residues. Germline CDR1 LNHDA, CDR2 SQIVND (reference sequence). V shed 8 bases, J shed 6 bases, and the junction held 10 bases outside the gene matches. CDR3 in amino acids: CASPPGTGAINEQFF. Written as DNA, the CDR3 is TGTGCCAGTCCACCCGGGACAGGGGCAATCAATGAGCAGTTCTTC.

This chain links TRBV7-2 with TRBJ1-5, with D uncertain. This CDR3 has 14 residues. The V end was cut by 4 bases, the J end by 7 bases, with 14 bases between. Per the germline V gene, CDR1 is SGHTA and CDR2 is FQGNSA. The CDR3 sequence: CASSSGPGEQPQHF. The CDR3 bases are TGTGCCAGCAGCTCAGGACCCGGGGAGCAGCCCCAGCATTTT.

The chain uses TRBV2 and TRBJ2-5; 8 nucleotides agree with TRBD2. Germline CDR1 reads SNHLY; CDR2 reads FYNNEI. The CDR3 contains 20 residues. V was pared by 0 bases and J by 4 bases, with 19 bases of the junction left unmatched. CDR3 DNA sequence: TGTGCCAGCAGTGAAGCGCTGGGGGGAAGCGGGGGAGTATTGGGAGAGACCCAGTACTTC. Protein sequence: CASSEALGGSGGVLGETQYF.

This clone came up a few times. The chain combines TRBV19 with TRBJ2-5; TRBD2 might be the D (6 bases). In germline, CDR1 is LNHDA, CDR2 SQIVND (reference sequence). There are 15 residues in the CDR3. V was shortened by 5 bases and J by 2 bases, with 15 bases between the two germline ends. CDR3: CASSSPARGQETQYF. Written as DNA, the CDR3 is TGTGCCAGTAGTTCACCCGCCCGGGGGCAAGAGACCCAGTACTTC.

The V gene is TRBV28, the J gene TRBJ1-6, with 8 bases fitting TRBD1. The CDR3 totals 14 residues. V was clipped by 4 bases and J by 15 bases; unmatched bases: 11. The germline CDR1 and CDR2 sequences are MDHEN and SYDVKM. CDR3 coding DNA: TGTGCCAGCAGTTCCACCCCCAGGGGGCTGGGCCTCCACTTT. This gives the protein CASSSTPRGLGLHF.

The chain carries TRBV9 and TRBJ2-5; a possible D gene is TRBD2 (6 bases). The germline V gene encodes CDR1 SGDLS and CDR2 YYNGEE. This CDR3 is built from 16 residues. Trimming took off 0 bases at V and 5 bases at J, with 17 bases between the two ends. The CDR3 DNA reads as TGTGCCAGCAGCGTAGGAAATGGCGGGGAATGGGAGACCCAGTACTTC. This translates into CASSVGNGGEWETQYF.

The chain couples TRBV4-3 to TRBJ1-3; TRBD1 aligns across 9 bases. The CDR3 contains 18 residues. After removal of 0 bases from V and 0 bases from J, the junction contained 6 bases not matched to a gene. Germline loops: CDR1 LGHNA, CDR2 YSLEER. Here the CDR3 reads CASSQDRGTGTSGNTIYF. In nucleotides, the CDR3 is TGCGCCAGCAGCCAAGATCGGGGGACAGGGACCTCTGGAAACACCATATATTTT.

This clone appeared a few times. The chain joins TRBV28 to TRBJ2-3; D might be TRBD1 (7 bases). V lost 6 bases and J lost 1, with 17 bases in between. The CDR3 has 16 residues. Germline V CDR1 and CDR2: MDHEN, SYDVKM. The DNA for the CDR3 is TGTGCCAGCAGCGATATGGGCAGGGGGGGCACAGATACGCAGTATTTT. It yields the protein CASSDMGRGGTDTQYF.

V is TRBV5-6 and J is TRBJ1-2, with unresolved D. The CDR3 has 15 residues. The germline V gene has CDR1 SGHDT and CDR2 YYEEEE. Trimming stripped 4 bases from V and 4 bases from J, with 17 bases between. The CDR3: CASSGWGVRSYGYTF. CDR3 DNA sequence: TGTGCCAGCAGCGGGTGGGGAGTCAGGAGCTATGGCTACACCTTC.

The J gene is TRBJ2-7, the V gene TRBV5-6; 9 nucleotides agree with TRBD1. Germline lookup yields CDR1 SGHDT and CDR2 YYEEEE. This CDR3 has 15 residues. Trimming cost V 5 bases and J 6 bases; bases outside gene matches: 12. CDR3 DNA sequence: TGTGCCAGCAGTTTTTATACCGGGACAGGGATCGAGCAGTACTTC. Its protein product is CASSFYTGTGIEQYF.

Comments on this clone: At one of its ends the junction is not consistent with the germline gene, which may arise from a read error. The DNA for the CDR3 is TGTGCCAGTGGTATTGTCCCGGGCTCCTACGAGCAGTACTTC. It encodes CASGIVPGSYEQYF. The V call is TRBV19, the J call TRBJ2-7; D not resolved. This CDR3 has 14 residues. The germline V gene has CDR1 LNHDA and CDR2 SQIVND (reference sequence).

Here the CDR3 DNA reads TGCGCCAGCAGTGAGGTCTGGGGGGGCCAGCCCCAGCATTTT. Amino acids: CASSEVWGGQPQHF. This chain links TRBV10-2 with TRBJ1-5; D might be TRBD1 (6 bases). CDR3 length equals 14 residues. Trimming took 2 bases from V and 7 from J, leaving 12 bases between them. In germline, CDR1 is WSHSY, CDR2 SAAADI.

The chain carries TRBV7-2 and TRBJ1-2, with TRBD1 matching 8 bases. Germline V gene sequence: CDR1 SGHTA, CDR2 FQGNSA. V shed 3 bases and J 4 bases; nucleotides not matched to a gene: 1. The CDR3 spans 13 residues. CDR3 bases: TGTGCCAGCAGCTTGGACAGGGTCTATGGCTACACCTTC. This sequence encodes CASSLDRVYGYTF.

This chain links TRBV5-6 with TRBJ2-3; D is ambiguous. CDR1 is SGHDT and CDR2 is YYEEEE in the germline V gene. V lost 4 bases and J 2 bases, leaving 5 bases between the germline ends. The CDR3 covers 12 residues. Here the CDR3 reads CASSLDTDTQYF. CDR3 in DNA: TGTGCCAGCAGCCTAGACACAGATACGCAGTATTTT.

This sequence joins TRBV2 and TRBJ2-1; TRBD2 agrees at 7 bases. Germline trimming cut 3 bases from V and 12 bases from J; bases unmatched to any gene: 8. The CDR3 is made up of 13 amino acids. Germline CDR1 SNHLY, CDR2 FYNNEI. The CDR3 DNA reads TGTGCCAGCAGTGACATTACCCCGGGGGGGCAGTTCTTC. Its translation is CASSDITPGGQFF.

This clone was seen only a few times. The gene calls are TRBV2 and TRBJ2-3; 7 bases fit TRBD2. The CDR3 runs 16 residues. The V segment lost 8 bases and the J segment 3 bases; nucleotides outside the gene matches: 14. The V gene's germline CDR1 is SNHLY and CDR2 FYNNEI. The CDR3, as DNA: TGTGCCAGCTGCCCTCGGACCGCCGGGAGGACAGATACGCAGTATTTT. This encodes CASCPRTAGRTDTQYF.

Here the CDR3 reads CASSLLRGGDNEQFF. DNA for the CDR3: TGCGCCAGCAGCTTGTTAAGGGGGGGAGACAATGAGCAGTTCTTC. This sequence joins TRBV5-1 and TRBJ2-1; D might be TRBD2 (7 bases). The CDR3 loop spans 15 amino acids. Trimming shortened V by 1 base and J by 5 bases, and 13 bases separated the two germline ends. The V gene's germline CDR1 is SGHRS and CDR2 YFSETQ.

This sequence joins TRBV30 and TRBJ2-5, with D unresolved. CDR1 and CDR2 (germline): GTSNPN, SVGIG (reference sequence). CDR3 length: 12 amino acids. Trimming removed 2 bases at V and 11 bases at J, with 15 bases between. The CDR3 protein is CAWSLGPGEQYF. CDR3 nucleotide sequence: TGTGCCTGGAGTCTAGGCCCTGGAGAGCAGTACTTC.

Concerning this clone itself: The same CDR3 is also encoded by other DNA sequences in this sample. The chain joins TRBV5-6 to TRBJ1-5, with 8 positions matching TRBD1. CDR3 size: 15 residues. V dropped 0 bases and J dropped 1; count of bases not matched to a gene: 0. Looked up from germline, CDR1 is SGHDT and CDR2 is YYEEEE. CDR3 nucleotides: TGTGCCAGCAGCTTGGCAGGGGGCAGCAATCAGCCCCAGCATTTT. This translates into CASSLAGGSNQPQHF.

The V call is TRBV10-3, the J call TRBJ1-5; D is possibly TRBD1 (5 bases). V lost 0 bases and J lost 5, with 11 bases in between. Looked up from germline, CDR1 is ENHRY and CDR2 is SYGVKD. The CDR3 has 15 residues. Here the CDR3 reads CAISESRGGDQPQHF. The CDR3 DNA reads TGTGCCATCAGTGAGTCGCGGGGCGGCGATCAGCCCCAGCATTTT.

The chain has TRBV5-6 and TRBJ1-6; D is unclear. This CDR3 is 18 amino acids long. Germline values: CDR1 SGHDT, CDR2 YYEEEE. Trimming stripped 0 bases from V and 0 bases from J, with 13 bases between. This CDR3 reads CASSLGSFLSSYNSPLHF. DNA of the CDR3: TGTGCCAGCAGCTTGGGGTCGTTTCTCAGCTCCTATAATTCACCCCTCCACTTT.